A selection of T cell receptor beta chains follows, all from one sample in a study of blood T cell repertoires in COVID-19. Some clones are missing from TCRdb's copy, which holds only in-frame ones; the method was immunoSEQ multiplex PCR. Found here are about 140,000 clones, about 87% of them singletons; the top ten hold approximately 2.5%. Sequencing used peripheral blood. These receptors were collected from a human donor with COVID-19, enrolled during active disease. The donor label of this sample is uncertain. Each CDR3 is given with its conserved first and last residue. The D gene is left open where the match is weak. Size is omitted from some rows. Given values are once, few, many or a class for expanded clones.

j_gene,v_gene,abundance,d_gene,CDR3aa,CDR3nt
TRBJ1-5,TRBV10-3,.,.,CAISESRGTNQPQHF,TGTGCCATCAGTGAGTCCAGGGGAACTAATCAGCCCCAGCATTTT
TRBJ1-1,TRBV9,.,.,CASSVAGGGTEAFF,TGTGCCAGCAGCGTAGCGGGGGGTGGCACTGAAGCTTTCTTT
TRBJ2-2,TRBV18,.,.,CASSPRPNTATGELFF,TGTGCCAGCTCACCACGGCCCAACACCGCAACCGGGGAGCTGTTTTTT
TRBJ1-2,TRBV7-9,.,.,CASTLGNYGYTF,TGTGCCAGCACCCTCGGGAACTATGGCTACACCTTC
TRBJ1-1,TRBV4-1,.,.,CASSQAAGSRLFGAFF,TGCGCCAGCAGCCAAGCGGCGGGATCTCGGCTCTTCGGTGCTTTCTTT
TRBJ2-1,TRBV10-3,.,.,CAISRGVNEQFF,TGTGCCATCAGCAGGGGAGTCAATGAGCAGTTCTTC
TRBJ2-1,TRBV11-2,.,TRBD2,CASSLDGGGAFHEQFF,TGTGCCAGCAGCTTAGATGGCGGGGGGGCCTTCCATGAGCAGTTCTTC
TRBJ1-6,TRBV11-3,.,.,CASSQLGQVTLHF,TGTGCCAGCAGCCAGTTGGGCCAGGTCACCCTCCACTTT
TRBJ1-2,TRBV25-1,.,.,CASSDSRGRYGYTF,TGTGCCAGCAGTGATAGTAGGGGGAGATATGGCTACACCTTC
TRBJ1-3,TRBV15,.,.,CATSRAAGGYSGNTIYF,TGTGCCACCAGCAGAGCCGCGGGGGGTTACTCTGGAAACACCATATATTTT
TRBJ1-2,TRBV4-2,.,TRBD1,CASSQDRGQSPNYGYTF,TGTGCCAGCAGCCAAGATAGGGGACAGTCCCCTAACTATGGCTACACCTTC
TRBJ2-1,TRBV20-1,.,.,CSATDRYNEQFF,TGCAGTGCTACTGACCGGTACAATGAGCAGTTCTTC
TRBJ2-2,TRBV7-7,.,.,CASSPRGTGELFF,TGTGCCAGCAGCCCCCGCGGAACCGGGGAGCTGTTTTTT
TRBJ2-7,TRBV10-2,.,TRBD2,CATSAGGSYEQYF,TGCGCCACATCAGCGGGGGGTTCTTACGAGCAGTACTTC
TRBJ2-5,TRBV7-9,.,TRBD1,CASSGQGAETQYF,TGTGCCAGCAGCGGACAGGGGGCAGAGACCCAGTACTTC
TRBJ1-1,TRBV21-1,.,.,CASSKRRDSGMNTEAFF,TGTGCCAGCAGCAAGCGTCGGGACAGTGGGATGAACACTGAAGCTTTCTTT
TRBJ2-7,TRBV19,.,TRBD2,CASSTTSGDSYEQYF,TGTGCCAGTAGTACAACTAGCGGGGATTCCTACGAGCAGTACTTC
TRBJ2-4,TRBV18,few,.,CASSPEARRGAENIQYF,TGTGCCAGCTCACCAGAAGCGAGACGGGGGGCGGAAAACATTCAGTACTTC
TRBJ2-3,TRBV29-1,.,TRBD2,CSVEGGGTDTQYF,TGCAGCGTTGAGGGGGGGGGCACAGATACGCAGTATTTT
TRBJ1-1,TRBV13,.,.,CASSLVRGSGTEAFF,TGTGCCAGCAGCTTAGTTAGAGGGAGCGGCACTGAAGCTTTCTTT
TRBJ1-1,TRBV6-5,once,.,CASRNRPVNTEAFF,TGTGCCAGCAGAAACAGGCCGGTTAACACTGAAGCTTTCTTT
TRBJ1-1,TRBV6-5,.,.,CASTSDSGSSEAFF,TGTGCCAGCACCTCGGACAGCGGTTCATCTGAAGCTTTCTTT